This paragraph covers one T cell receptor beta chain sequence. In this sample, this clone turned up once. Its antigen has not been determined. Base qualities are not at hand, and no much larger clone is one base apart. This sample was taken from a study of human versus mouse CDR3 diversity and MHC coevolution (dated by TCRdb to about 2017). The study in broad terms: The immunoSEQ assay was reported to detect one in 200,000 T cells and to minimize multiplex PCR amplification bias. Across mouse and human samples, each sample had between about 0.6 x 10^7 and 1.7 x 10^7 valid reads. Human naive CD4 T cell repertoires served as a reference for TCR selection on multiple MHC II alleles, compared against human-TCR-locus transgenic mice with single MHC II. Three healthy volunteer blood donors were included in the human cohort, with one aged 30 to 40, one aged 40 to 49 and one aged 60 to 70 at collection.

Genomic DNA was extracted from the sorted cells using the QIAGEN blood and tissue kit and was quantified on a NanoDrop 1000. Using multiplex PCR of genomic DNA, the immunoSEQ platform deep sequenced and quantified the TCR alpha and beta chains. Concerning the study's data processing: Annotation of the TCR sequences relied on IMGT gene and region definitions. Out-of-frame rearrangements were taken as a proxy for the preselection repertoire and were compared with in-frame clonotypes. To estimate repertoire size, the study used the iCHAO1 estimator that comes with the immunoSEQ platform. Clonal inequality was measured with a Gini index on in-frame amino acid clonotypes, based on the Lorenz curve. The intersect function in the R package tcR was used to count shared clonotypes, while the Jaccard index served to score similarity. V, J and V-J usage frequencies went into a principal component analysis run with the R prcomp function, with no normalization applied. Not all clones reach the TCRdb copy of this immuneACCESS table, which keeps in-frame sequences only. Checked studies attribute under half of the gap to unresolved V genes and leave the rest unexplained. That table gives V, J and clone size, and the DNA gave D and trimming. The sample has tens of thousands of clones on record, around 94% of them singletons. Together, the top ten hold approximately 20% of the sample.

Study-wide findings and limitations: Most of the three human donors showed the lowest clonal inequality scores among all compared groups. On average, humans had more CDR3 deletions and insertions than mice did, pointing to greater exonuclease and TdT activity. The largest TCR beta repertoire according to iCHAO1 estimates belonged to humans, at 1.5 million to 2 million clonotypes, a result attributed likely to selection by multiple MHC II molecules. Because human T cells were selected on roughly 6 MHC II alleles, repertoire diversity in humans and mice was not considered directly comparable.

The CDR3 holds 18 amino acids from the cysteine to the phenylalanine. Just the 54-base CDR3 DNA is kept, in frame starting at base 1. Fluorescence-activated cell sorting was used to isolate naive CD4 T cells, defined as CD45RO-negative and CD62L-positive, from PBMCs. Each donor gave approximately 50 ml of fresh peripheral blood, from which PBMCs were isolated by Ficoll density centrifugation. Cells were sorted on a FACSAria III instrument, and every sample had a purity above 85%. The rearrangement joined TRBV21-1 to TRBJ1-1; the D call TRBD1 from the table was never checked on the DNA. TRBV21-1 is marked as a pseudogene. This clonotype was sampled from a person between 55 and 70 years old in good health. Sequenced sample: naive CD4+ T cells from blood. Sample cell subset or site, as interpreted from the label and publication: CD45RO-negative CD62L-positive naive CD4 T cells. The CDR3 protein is CASIPDSSLSTMNTEAFF. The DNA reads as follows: TGTGCCAGCATCCCAGACAGTAGTCTTAGCACCATGAACACTGAAGCTTTCTTT.